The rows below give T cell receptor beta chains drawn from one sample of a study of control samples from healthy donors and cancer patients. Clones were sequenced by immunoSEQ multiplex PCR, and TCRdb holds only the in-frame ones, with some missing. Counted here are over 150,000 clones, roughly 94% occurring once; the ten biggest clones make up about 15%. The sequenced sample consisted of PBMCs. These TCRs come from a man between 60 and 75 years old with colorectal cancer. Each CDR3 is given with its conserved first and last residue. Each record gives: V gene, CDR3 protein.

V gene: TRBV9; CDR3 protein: CASSVATSGVSYEQYF
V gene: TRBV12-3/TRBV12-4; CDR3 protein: CASSTEVKAFF
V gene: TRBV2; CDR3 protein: CASSQGGQGKVTHF
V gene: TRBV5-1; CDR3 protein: CASTRTSGGANTGELFF
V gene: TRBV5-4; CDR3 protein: CASSLASARGYGYTF
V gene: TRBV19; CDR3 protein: CASSTTSGNQPQHF
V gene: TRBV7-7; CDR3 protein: CASSLGPRDTQYF
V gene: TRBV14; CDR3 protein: CASSQGVGGIYGYTF
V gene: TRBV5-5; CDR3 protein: CASSSGGGGEKLFF
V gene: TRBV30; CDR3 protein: CAWDVKGAYEQYF
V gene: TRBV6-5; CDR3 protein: CASIPRPGERQPQHF
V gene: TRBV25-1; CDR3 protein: CASSESSQAGSTDTQYF
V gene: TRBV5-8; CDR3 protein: CASSSTGTSGFTDTQYF
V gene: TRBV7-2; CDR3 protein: CASSPKTAFSGNTIYF
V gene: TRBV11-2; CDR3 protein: CASSLEGSTDTQYF
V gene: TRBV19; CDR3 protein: CASSMYRGQETQYF
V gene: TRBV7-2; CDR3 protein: CASSLEEGARGQPQHF
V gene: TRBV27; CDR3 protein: CASSLFGRGGNIAGQPQHF
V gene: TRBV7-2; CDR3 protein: CASSFLGDTQYF
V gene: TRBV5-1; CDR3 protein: CASSRGDRATNEKLFF
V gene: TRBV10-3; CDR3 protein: CVTDRGGPPYEQYF
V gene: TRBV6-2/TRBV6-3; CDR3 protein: CASSPRGPYQPQHF
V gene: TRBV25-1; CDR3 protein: CASSGRDRREAFF
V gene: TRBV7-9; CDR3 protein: CASSLDPASSYEQYF
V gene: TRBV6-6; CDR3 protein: CASSYSIGQLKGPQHF
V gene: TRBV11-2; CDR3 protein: CASSSPGGRDEQFF
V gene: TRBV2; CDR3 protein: CASSEMVSAAETQYF
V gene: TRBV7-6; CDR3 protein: CASSTFTTGPVDEQYF
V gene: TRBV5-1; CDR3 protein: CASSLVAGVSSYEQYF